This T cell receptor (beta chain) stems from a study of CD8 T cells in Susac syndrome (dated by TCRdb to between 2018 and 2020). Concerning the study at large: Of the Susac syndrome patients who were sequenced, roughly 6 had clinically active disease and 8 or 9 were in clinical remission. At blood withdrawal, Susac syndrome patients were therapy-naive, treated with corticosteroids (with IVIg additionally given to some), or treated with IVIg alone. Whether CD8+ T cell activation and differentiation in Susac syndrome was antigen driven was tested using repertoire sequencing. Summary of the overall study and its limitations: The TCR sequencing and HLA analysis was acknowledged to have included a relatively small number of individuals. In patients with Susac syndrome, the CD4+ T cell repertoire showed no detectable clonal expansion.

Peripheral blood CD8+ and CD4+ T cells from healthy donors, Susac syndrome patients and multiple sclerosis patients were profiled by high-throughput TCR beta sequencing. The Susac syndrome patients fulfilled recently defined diagnostic criteria for definite or probable disease. Bulk CD8+ and CD4+ T cells were purified by magnetic negative isolation, whereas CD8+ TEMRA cells were enriched by FACS. Blood was drawn into EDTA tubes, processed within 24 hours, and PBMCs were isolated by density gradient centrifugation. PBMCs intended for TCR sequencing were frozen in liquid nitrogen and were later thawed in a 37 degrees C water bath. The sorted or isolated CD4+, CD8+ and CD8+ TEMRA cells had a purity of 90% or higher. RNA was extracted using the RNeasy kit, and roughly 0.5 to 1 ug of the RNA was reverse transcribed with random hexamers. The immunoSEQ multiplex PCR assay, covering 54 Vbeta and 13 Jbeta segments, was used to amplify TCR beta CDR3 regions. Bias from PCR amplification was corrected by using a synthetic template baseline for primer optimization and for computational correction. The study's processing was this. Reads were annotated to V, D and J genes per IMGT and analyzed with immunoSEQ Analyzer, keeping only productive sequences. Clonality was calculated as one minus the Shannon entropy normalized by log2 of the number of productive unique sequences. For each patient and control, public and private clones were evaluated among the 100 most prevalent clones. A clone was defined as Susac-specific if it was absent from the healthy and MS cohorts, from more than 850 published viral clones and from other ImmuneACCESS disease sequences. TCRdb trimmed the raw reads at Q25, called clones with MiXCR and kept productive beta chains. Entries that share a CDR3 protein sequence are merged under the most common genes and DNA. TCRdb's processing, not the study's, gives the V and J calls here. Across this sample there are about 140,000 distinct CDR3 sequences, with roughly 94% seen only once. About 0.14% of the sample is taken by the ten largest.

V is pared back by 3 bases and J by 4 bases, with 14 bases lying between the germline termini. The CDR3 measures 15 amino acids from cysteine to phenylalanine. Here the CDR3 DNA is all that survives: 45 bases in frame from base 1. As concerns this clonotype: The antigen it recognizes is unknown. Per-nucleotide qualities are absent, and no much larger clonotype sits a single base away.

The sample consisted of CD4+ T cells from PBMCs. The rearranged chain carries TRBV12-3 or TRBV12-4 and TRBJ2-3, with the D gene not confidently named. The source is a human donor with Susac syndrome. The CDR3 region has the sequence CASSFGWQVPDTQYF. The nucleotides are TGTGCCAGCAGTTTCGGTTGGCAGGTCCCAGATACGCAGTATTTT.